Following are 26 T cell receptor beta chains from one sample sequenced in a study of shared clonotypes between healthy human individuals. This table comes from immunoSEQ multiplex PCR, and its TCRdb copy is limited to in-frame clones, with some not included. This table has about 1.9 million clones, 80% to 95% appearing once. Selected positively for CCR7 and CD45RO-negative, naive CD8 cells excluded terminally differentiated effector memory CD45RA+ cells. Sequenced material: naive CD8+ T cells from PBMCs. Receptors originate from a man aged 18 to 30 in good health. Some clones in this sample may be carry-over from other donors' samples.

V and J are TRBV2 and TRBJ1-1; TRBD1 is a possible D gene (6 bases). In germline, CDR1 is SNHLY, CDR2 FYNNEI. This CDR3 comprises 14 residues. V lost 3 bases to trimming and J lost 5 bases, with 13 bases between them. The CDR3 loop reads CASSDGGGWTEAFF. Written as DNA, the CDR3 is TGTGCCAGCAGTGACGGGGGGGGCTGGACTGAAGCTTTCTTT.

V is TRBV7-6 and J is TRBJ1-2; the D gene is possibly TRBD1 (5 bases). Germline CDR1 reads SGHVS; CDR2 reads FNYEAQ. Trimming left V 3 bases short and J 7 bases short, with 15 bases between. CDR3 length equals 14 residues. The CDR3 region is CASSFGGVEGGYTF. In DNA, the CDR3 is TGTGCCAGCAGCTTCGGGGGTGTGGAGGGTGGCTACACCTTC.

CDR3 bases: TGTGCCAGCAGCTTTAGCGGGGGCGGTGAGCAGTACTTC. Residues: CASSFSGGGEQYF. The rearrangement links TRBV11-3 to TRBJ2-7; the match to TRBD2 covers 9 bases. The CDR3 is 13 amino acids. Germline V gene sequence: CDR1 SGHNT, CDR2 YENEEA. V shed 3 bases and J 7 bases; nucleotides not matched to a gene: 4.

This rearrangement joins TRBV29-1 to TRBJ1-2; D unresolved. The germline CDR1 and CDR2 sequences are SQVTM and ANQGSEA. Trimming took 5 bases from V and 6 from J, leaving 28 bases between them. The CDR3 contains 17 residues. CDR3 nucleotide sequence: TGCAGCGTTCCTCGAGCCGGTAGGGTTGGGTTCGAGGATGGCTACACCTTC. Translated, it gives CSVPRAGRVGFEDGYTF.

The chain combines TRBV28 with TRBJ2-7, with D unresolved. Germline CDR1 and CDR2: MDHEN and SYDVKM. The CDR3 is 12 amino acids. Trimming shortened V by 10 bases and J by 0 bases, and 10 bases separated the two germline ends. CDR3 in amino acids: CATSGSSYEQYF. The CDR3 bases are TGTGCCACGTCAGGTAGCTCCTACGAGCAGTACTTC.

This CDR3 reads CASSTRSPGHIYGYTF. The CDR3 nucleotides are TGCGCCAGCAGCACAAGATCGCCAGGCCACATATATGGCTACACCTTC. The J gene is TRBJ1-2, the V gene TRBV4-3; D ambiguous. V dropped 5 bases and J dropped 5 bases, with 21 bases sitting between them. There are 16 residues in the CDR3. Germline V lookup: CDR1 LGHNA, CDR2 YSLEER.

This clone appeared a few times. The chain recombines TRBV14 with TRBJ1-1; D gene unclear. The CDR3 has 13 residues. Germline values: CDR1 SGHDN, CDR2 FVKESK. Trimming shortened V by 0 bases and J by 7 bases, and 9 bases separated the two germline ends. The CDR3 nucleotides read TGTGCCAGCAGCCAAGATGGGCAGTTTGAAGCTTTCTTT. Its protein is CASSQDGQFEAFF.

The V and J genes are TRBV27 and TRBJ1-1; 7 nucleotides line up with TRBD1. This CDR3 is built from 13 residues. Per the germline V gene, CDR1 is MNHEY and CDR2 is SMNVEV (reference sequence). The trim removed 3 bases at V and 8 bases at J, leaving 6 bases unmatched. The CDR3 DNA is TGTGCCAGCAGTTTCTACAGGGGCCAAGAAGCTTTCTTT. Protein product: CASSFYRGQEAFF.

This clone appeared a single time. This sequence joins TRBV7-9 and TRBJ2-7; TRBD1 agrees at 8 bases. The CDR3 sequence is 16 residues long. CDR1 is SEHNR and CDR2 is FQNEAQ in the germline V gene (reference sequence). V lost 5 bases, J lost 0 bases, and 9 bases stayed unmatched. The CDR3 reads CASSTRTGSSSYEQYF. DNA of the CDR3: TGTGCCAGCAGCACTCGGACAGGGAGTAGCTCCTACGAGCAGTACTTC.

The rearrangement joins TRBV19 to TRBJ2-7, with TRBD2 matching over 7 bases. J lost 5 bases, V lost 4 bases, and 5 bases had no gene match. Germline V gives CDR1 LNHDA, CDR2 SQIVND (reference sequence). The CDR3 covers 13 residues. The CDR3 region is CASSTRGRDEQYF. The CDR3 DNA reads TGTGCCAGTAGTACCCGGGGGAGGGACGAGCAGTACTTC.

The chain employs TRBV27 and TRBJ2-7; the D is unclear. Per the germline V gene, CDR1 is MNHEY and CDR2 is SMNVEV (reference sequence). V lost 4 bases and J 3 bases, leaving 10 bases between the germline ends. The CDR3 spans 13 residues. The CDR3 sequence: CASSSPPVYEQYF. The CDR3, as DNA: TGTGCCAGCAGTTCCCCCCCTGTCTACGAGCAGTACTTC.

The rearrangement uses TRBV20-1 and TRBJ1-5; D not resolved. Trimming left V 8 bases short and J 9 bases short, with 5 bases between. In germline, CDR1 is DFQATT, CDR2 SNEGSKA (reference sequence). The CDR3 covers 8 residues. CDR3 protein: CSLGPQHF. CDR3 in DNA: TGCAGTCTTGGGCCCCAGCATTTT.

The gene calls are TRBV27 and TRBJ2-1; 12 bases map to TRBD2. This CDR3 contains 17 residues. The V gene end was trimmed by 3 bases and the J gene end by 9 bases; junction bases not matched to a gene: 12. Per the germline V gene, CDR1 is MNHEY and CDR2 is SMNVEV (reference sequence). In DNA form, the CDR3 reads TGTGCCAGCAGTTTGCGCGGACTAGCGGGACCCGTGGGTGAGCAGTTCTTC. It encodes CASSLRGLAGPVGEQFF.

The rearrangement links TRBV11-2 to TRBJ2-4, with a tentative D call TRBD2 (6 bases). Germline CDR1 and CDR2: SGHAT and FQNNGV. CDR3 size: 18 residues. Trimming left V 1 base short and J 1 base short, with 17 bases between. The CDR3, as DNA: TGTGCCAGCAGCTTAGTTCGAGGCGGGGATCAGGCCAAAAACATTCAGTACTTC. It encodes CASSLVRGGDQAKNIQYF.

The J gene is TRBJ2-2, the V gene TRBV7-8; TRBD1 might be the D (6 bases). The CDR3 spans 16 residues. Germline CDR1 SGHVS, CDR2 FQNEAQ. Deletions cut 7 bases from V and 1 base from J, with 16 bases between. CDR3 coding DNA: TGTGCCAGCATCACCCCCGGGACATTGAACACCGGGGAGCTGTTTTTT. This sequence encodes CASITPGTLNTGELFF.

This chain uses TRBV25-1 with TRBJ2-3; 11 bases align to TRBD1. Germline CDR1 reads MGHDK; CDR2 reads SYGVNS. The ends lost 3 bases at V and 1 base at J; junction bases unmatched: 6. The length of the CDR3 is 17 residues. The CDR3 protein is CASSDPRGQGGTDTQYF. The CDR3 nucleotides read TGTGCCAGCAGTGATCCTAGGGGACAGGGGGGCACAGATACGCAGTATTTT.

This chain joins TRBV19 and TRBJ2-5, with D possibly matching TRBD2 (5 bases). Germline CDR1 and CDR2: LNHDA and SQIVND (reference sequence). Deletions cut 5 bases from V and 6 bases from J, with 16 bases between. There are 14 residues in the CDR3. This chain's CDR3 is CASSAGFTAKTQYF. CDR3 bases: TGTGCCAGTAGTGCGGGCTTTACGGCCAAGACCCAGTACTTC.

This chain joins TRBV13 and TRBJ2-1, with D perhaps matching TRBD2 (5 bases). V lost 6 bases, J lost 0 bases, and 9 bases lay in between. The CDR3 sequence is 14 residues long. The germline V gene encodes CDR1 PRHDT and CDR2 FYEKMQ (reference sequence). In nucleotides, the CDR3 is TGTGCCAGCAGGGGAGCACCCTCCTACAATGAGCAGTTCTTC. Its protein product is CASRGAPSYNEQFF.

Worth noting for this clone: Other DNA sequences of this sample code for an identical CDR3. The chain has TRBV30 and TRBJ2-5; D gene uncertain. This CDR3 is built from 10 residues. V lost 3 bases and J lost 4, with 3 bases in between. Germline values: CDR1 GTSNPN, CDR2 SVGIG (reference sequence). Written as DNA, the CDR3 is TGTGCCTGGAGGGGAGAGACCCAGTACTTC. Translated, it gives CAWRGETQYF.

J is TRBJ2-7 and V is TRBV4-2; D is tentatively TRBD1 or TRBD2 (5 bases each). V gave up 3 bases and J gave up 3 bases, with 12 bases separating them. The CDR3 is 14 amino acids. In germline, CDR1 is LGHNA, CDR2 YNFKEQ. CDR3 region: CASSHGGTVYEQYF. DNA for the CDR3: TGTGCCAGCAGCCACGGTGGGACCGTCTACGAGCAGTACTTC.

The V call is TRBV25-1, the J call TRBJ2-1; weak D call: TRBD1 (6 bases). Germline CDR1 reads MGHDK; CDR2 reads SYGVNS. The germline V and J ends were trimmed by 3 bases and 3 bases, with 15 bases remaining between them. This CDR3 contains 16 residues. CDR3 amino acids: CASSEFGQGFYNEQFF. The CDR3 coding sequence is TGTGCCAGCAGTGAGTTCGGGCAGGGGTTCTACAATGAGCAGTTCTTC.

This clone has only one observation. The chain employs TRBV7-8 and TRBJ2-3; unclear D gene. The CDR3 has 14 amino acids. Germline-derived CDR1 and CDR2 are SGHVS and FQNEAQ. Trimming removed 1 base from V and 10 bases from J, with 15 bases in between. The CDR3 loop is CASSLGQPVVAQYF. In DNA form, the CDR3 reads TGTGCCAGCAGCTTAGGTCAGCCGGTAGTGGCGCAGTATTTT.

This clone was observed a single time. The genes are TRBV5-1 and TRBJ1-1, with D possibly being TRBD1 (6 bases). Trimming removed 0 bases at V and 4 bases at J, with 13 bases between. From germline, CDR1 is SGHRS and CDR2 YFSETQ. The CDR3 is 15 residues long. DNA for the CDR3: TGCGCCAGCAGCTTGGGACACACAGGGTTCACTGAAGCTTTCTTT. Its protein is CASSLGHTGFTEAFF. Filled out from reference TRBV5-1 and TRBJ1-1, the complete variable domain reads KAGVTQTPRYLIKTRGQQVTLSCSPISGHRSVSWYQQTPGQGLQFLFEYFSETQRNKGNFPGRFSGRQFSNSRSEMNVSTLELGDSALYLCASSLGHTGFTEAFFGQGTRLTVV.

The chain has TRBV4-3 and TRBJ2-1, with D unclear. The germline gives CDR1 LGHNA, CDR2 YSLEER. The V and J ends lost 2 bases and 2 bases respectively, with 4 bases between them. The CDR3 extends over 13 amino acids. CDR3 residues: CASSQKPYNEQFF. DNA of the CDR3: TGCGCCAGCAGCCAAAAACCCTACAATGAGCAGTTCTTC.

Concerning this clone: The sample carries other DNA sequences with the same CDR3. V and J are TRBV19 and TRBJ1-5; the D is unclear. The length of the CDR3 is 15 residues. Per the germline V gene, CDR1 is LNHDA and CDR2 is SQIVND (reference sequence). Trimming left V 1 base short and J 2 bases short, with 9 bases between. The CDR3 DNA is TGTGCCAGTAGTATAGGTGGTTTGGGCAATCAGCCCCAGCATTTT. It specifies CASSIGGLGNQPQHF. Combining the CDR3 with reference TRBV19 and TRBJ1-5 gives the whole variable domain DGGITQSPKYLFRKEGQNVTLSCEQNLNHDAMYWYRQDPGQGLRLIYYSQIVNDFQKGDIAEGYSVSREKKESFPLTVTSAQKNPTAFYLCASSIGGLGNQPQHFGDGTRLSIL.

The V and J genes are TRBV27 and TRBJ2-1; 10 nucleotides match TRBD2. V dropped 8 bases and J dropped 0; count of bases not matched to a gene: 13. There are 18 residues in the CDR3. Per germline, CDR1 MNHEY and CDR2 SMNVEV (reference sequence). The CDR3 coding sequence is TGTGCCAGCGCTCTTGCTAGCGGGGGCTTTAGCTCCTACAATGAGCAGTTCTTC. The encoded protein is CASALASGGFSSYNEQFF.